This T cell receptor (beta chain) was documented in a study of neurological immune-mediated disorders. 5'RACE employing 10-nucleotide random UMIs yielded the cDNA. MiXCR, run by TCRdb on the 5' RACE reads, gives a single entry per CDR3 protein. The table lists just under 45,000 distinct CDR3 sequences, approximately 12% of them singletons, with 1.3% in the top ten. Among the participants, healthy controls were blood bank volunteers in Maryland, USA. In regard to this clonotype: Its target is not known.

V lost 5 bases, J lost 6 bases, and 14 bases lay in between. The CDR3 covers 13 residues. CDR1 is SGHTA, CDR2 FQGTGA, per germline. Findings and limits, study-wide: No CDR3 amino acid sequences were shared by expanded clones across subjects, suggesting private repertoires in all groups.

Sequenced input: PBMCs. The chain couples TRBV7-3 to TRBJ2-7; maybe TRBD1 (6 bases). The sequence was collected from a female donor in good health. The CDR3 reads CASSPQGYAEQYF. CDR3 nucleotide sequence: TGTGCCAGCAGCCCACAGGGATATGCCGAGCAGTACTTC.